In this sample, the clone carrying this T cell receptor (beta chain) turned up a few times. What it recognizes is unknown. The data derive from a study of cytomegalovirus exposure and HLA in healthy donors. Study findings and constraints: Many donors shared some public TCRs, even though most TCR sequences were rare.

The PCR ran on 60 Vbeta and 13 Jbeta primers. Assay: immunoSEQ multiplex PCR; the TCRdb copy retains only in-frame clones and omits some. Here the sample spans about 94,000 clones, 7.5% to 8.5% being singletons. The receptor was isolated from a man aged 50 to 60 in good health and CMV-seronegative. The specimen was PBMCs.

In nucleotides, the CDR3 is TGTGCCAGCAGCTCCCTTTCCTCCGCGTCTCACGAGCAGTACTTC. Its protein is CASSSLSSASHEQYF. The V call is TRBV7-9, the J call TRBJ2-7; the D is unclear. The CDR3 is 15 amino acids. The ends were cut back, 4 bases at V and 5 bases at J, with 18 bases in the middle. Per germline, CDR1 SEHNR and CDR2 FQNEAQ (reference sequence).